This passage covers 27 T cell receptor beta chains from one sample sequenced in a study of shared clonotypes between healthy human individuals. The table came from immunoSEQ multiplex PCR; TCRdb's copy has only in-frame clones and leaves some out. The sample holds 2 million or so clones; 95% are singletons and the top ten take 0.1% to 0.15%. The sequencing input was naive CD4+ T cells sorted from blood. Subset indicated: CD45RA+ positively selected. These receptors all stem from a man younger than 30 in good health.

The chain recombines TRBV5-1 with TRBJ2-7; 7 bases fit TRBD2. The germline V gene encodes CDR1 SGHRS and CDR2 YFSETQ. Unmatched junction bases numbered 16, after V lost 3 bases and J lost 7 bases. This CDR3 has 16 residues. The CDR3 nucleotides are TGCGCCAGCAGCTCGGGAGGTGCAGAGCGATCGGGGGAGCAGTACTTC. This translates into CASSSGGAERSGEQYF. Looking up the rest from reference TRBV5-1 and TRBJ2-7 gives the full variable domain: KAGVTQTPRYLIKTRGQQVTLSCSPISGHRSVSWYQQTPGQGLQFLFEYFSETQRNKGNFPGRFSGRQFSNSRSEMNVSTLELGDSALYLCASSSGGAERSGEQYFGPGTRLTVT.

This clone was counted ten times or more. One end of the junction is discordant with germline, which a read error may explain. The rearrangement links TRBV30 to TRBJ2-3; the D gene is possibly TRBD2 (7 bases). Germline-derived CDR1 and CDR2 are GTSNPN and SVGIG (reference sequence). The CDR3 is made up of 11 amino acids. CDR3 bases: TGTGCCTGGGAAACAGGGAGGGAGAGATTTTTT. It translates to CAWETGRERFF.

The chain is built from TRBV6-6 and TRBJ1-1, with 7 nucleotides matching TRBD1. Germline V gene data show CDR1 as MNHNY and CDR2 as SVGAGI (reference sequence). This CDR3 contains 13 residues. Trimming at V came to 8 bases and at J to 1 base, leaving 4 bases not matched to a gene. The CDR3 DNA follows: TGTGCCAGCGGTCGGACAGGGAACACTGAAGCTTTCTTT. It encodes CASGRTGNTEAFF.

In its sample, this clone was seen once. The chain couples TRBV2 to TRBJ1-1; 7 bases align to TRBD1. V was clipped by 6 bases and J by 1 base; unmatched bases: 8. The CDR3 runs to 15 residues. Germline loops: CDR1 SNHLY, CDR2 FYNNEI. The CDR3 here is CASSVQGIPNTEAFF. DNA of the CDR3: TGTGCCAGCAGCGTACAGGGGATCCCGAACACTGAAGCTTTCTTT.

DNA of the CDR3: TGCGCCAGCAGCCCCGGACTAGCGGGGGCCCAAGAGACCCAGTACTTC. Translation gives CASSPGLAGAQETQYF. The V and J genes are TRBV4-1 and TRBJ2-5; TRBD2 matches 13 bases. Trimming at V came to 4 bases and at J to 1 base, leaving 3 bases not matched to a gene. This CDR3 is 16 amino acids long. Per the germline V gene, CDR1 is MGHRA and CDR2 is YSYEKL.

This chain links TRBV28 with TRBJ2-5; D unclear. V shed 5 bases and J shed 1 base, with 17 bases lying between them. This CDR3 spans 16 amino acids. Germline CDR1 reads MDHEN; CDR2 reads SYDVKM. The DNA of the CDR3 is TGTGCCAGCAGTGCAGTTGGAGTCGGGTTCCAAGAGACCCAGTACTTC. Its translation: CASSAVGVGFQETQYF.

The genes are TRBV30 and TRBJ2-5, with D possibly TRBD2 on 6 matching bases. Per the germline V gene, CDR1 is GTSNPN and CDR2 is SVGIG (reference sequence). V was cut by 3 bases and J by 5 bases, with 10 bases left in between. The CDR3 totals 12 residues. The chain's CDR3 is CAWRPSGETQYF. In DNA form, the CDR3 reads TGTGCCTGGAGGCCCAGCGGGGAGACCCAGTACTTC.

The rearrangement uses TRBV5-6 and TRBJ1-5; 10 bases agree with TRBD1. Germline V gene data show CDR1 as SGHDT and CDR2 as YYEEEE. This CDR3 is 18 amino acids long. J was trimmed by 2 bases and V by 4 bases; bases with no gene match: 12. The CDR3 DNA reads TGTGCCAGCAGCCTACAAGGGACAGGGGTTAAGGGCAATCAGCCCCAGCATTTT. It codes for CASSLQGTGVKGNQPQHF. The entire variable domain, with the rest obtained from reference TRBV5-6 and TRBJ1-5, is as follows: DAGVTQSPTHLIKTRGQQVTLRCSPKSGHDTVSWYQQALGQGPQFIFQYYEEEERQRGNFPDRFSGHQFPNYSSELNVNALLLGDSALYLCASSLQGTGVKGNQPQHFGDGTRLSIL.

V gene TRBV5-1 combines with J gene TRBJ2-1; D remains ambiguous. This CDR3 has 12 amino acids. Germline V gene lookup returns CDR1 SGHRS and CDR2 YFSETQ. The V and J ends lost 0 bases and 8 bases respectively, with 6 bases between them. The CDR3 bases are TGCGCCAGCAGCTTGGGTCAGGATGAGCAGTTCTTC. Translated, it gives CASSLGQDEQFF.

This sequence joins TRBV6-1 and TRBJ1-2; TRBD1 matches 12 bases. V dropped 4 bases and J dropped 5; count of bases not matched to a gene: 11. CDR1 is MNHNS and CDR2 is SASEGT in the germline V gene. This CDR3 has 17 amino acids. DNA for the CDR3: TGTGCCAGCAGTGTCCGGGACAGGGGGCGAGGTATTTATGGCTACACCTTC. This encodes CASSVRDRGRGIYGYTF.

This rearrangement joins TRBV6-1 to TRBJ1-2; 9 nucleotides line up with TRBD1. With 1 base clipped from V and 8 bases from J, the junction kept 8 bases outside the gene matches. This CDR3 is built from 15 residues. Germline V gene data show CDR1 as MNHNS and CDR2 as SASEGT. The CDR3 is CASSEGTGVVWGYTF. The CDR3, as DNA: TGTGCCAGCAGTGAAGGGACAGGGGTAGTGTGGGGCTACACCTTC.

A remark on this clone: The same CDR3 is also encoded by other DNA sequences in this sample. The chain employs TRBV6-1 and TRBJ2-7; 7 bases line up with TRBD2. CDR3 length: 12 residues. CDR1 and CDR2 from the germline V gene are MNHNS and SASEGT. V dropped 7 bases and J dropped 0; count of bases not matched to a gene: 0. DNA of the CDR3: TGTGCCAGCACGGGAGGCTCCTACGAGCAGTACTTC. Translating gives CASTGGSYEQYF.

The genes are TRBV10-3 and TRBJ2-2; TRBD2 matches at 14 bases. Looked up from germline, CDR1 is ENHRY and CDR2 is SYGVKD. The length of the CDR3 is 16 residues. J was trimmed by 5 bases and V by 10 bases; bases with no gene match: 9. The CDR3, as DNA: TGTGCCACCCAGGGACTAGCGGGAGTAGGGACCGGGGAGCTGTTTTTT. Protein: CATQGLAGVGTGELFF.

The chain uses TRBV9 and TRBJ1-4, with D possibly being TRBD1 (5 bases). Germline V gives CDR1 SGDLS, CDR2 YYNGEE. Trimming left V 0 bases short and J 4 bases short, with 13 bases between. This CDR3 contains 16 residues. CDR3 residues: CASSVEAQGGNEKLFF. The CDR3 DNA follows: TGTGCCAGCAGCGTAGAGGCCCAGGGCGGTAATGAAAAACTGTTTTTT.

The rearrangement links TRBV5-1 to TRBJ2-5, with D perhaps matching TRBD1 (7 bases). The germline gives CDR1 SGHRS, CDR2 YFSETQ. Between the trimmed V and J ends, which lost 3 bases and 2 bases, there was a span of 14 bases. The CDR3 totals 15 residues. The CDR3: CASSWEDRLQETQYF. The CDR3 DNA reads TGCGCCAGCAGCTGGGAGGACAGGCTTCAAGAGACCCAGTACTTC.

The genes are TRBV28 and TRBJ2-3; possible D gene TRBD1, 6 bases. From germline, CDR1 is MDHEN and CDR2 SYDVKM. Trimming shortened V by 3 bases and J by 4 bases, and 23 bases separated the two germline ends. CDR3 length: 18 amino acids. The CDR3 nucleotides read TGTGCCAGCAGTTTTCCCAGTAACTCACAGGGAGTCGCAGATACGCAGTATTTT. Translated, it gives CASSFPSNSQGVADTQYF. Combining the CDR3 with reference TRBV28 and TRBJ2-3 gives the whole variable domain DVKVTQSSRYLVKRTGEKVFLECVQDMDHENMFWYRQDPGLGLRLIYFSYDVKMKEKGDIPEGYSVSREKKERFSLILESASTNQTSMYLCASSFPSNSQGVADTQYFGPGTRLTVL.

The V call is TRBV6-5, the J call TRBJ2-7; 7 nucleotides align to TRBD1. Trimming took 4 bases from V and 1 from J; bases not matched to a gene: 4. The CDR3 totals 14 residues. CDR1 and CDR2 (germline): MNHEY, SVGAGI. The CDR3 coding sequence is TGTGCCAGCAGTTCGGGACAGATATCCTACGAGCAGTACTTC. Translated: CASSSGQISYEQYF.

This chain uses TRBV7-2 with TRBJ2-3; 12 nucleotides align to TRBD2. Trimming removed 3 bases from V and 8 bases from J; junction bases left unmatched: 9. The CDR3 length is 16 residues. Per the germline V gene, CDR1 is SGHTA and CDR2 is FQGNSA. The CDR3 DNA reads as TGTGCCAGCAGCTTGGGGACTAGCGGGTTCATTGTTACGCAGTATTTT. Translated, it gives CASSLGTSGFIVTQYF.

Comment on this clone: Additional DNA sequences in this sample encode the identical CDR3. V gene TRBV28 combines with J gene TRBJ2-1; D ambiguous. CDR3 length: 12 amino acids. V was clipped by 2 bases and J by 3 bases, with 2 bases between them. In germline, CDR1 is MDHEN, CDR2 SYDVKM. The CDR3, as DNA: TGTGCCAGCAGTTTACTCTACAATGAGCAGTTCTTC. It yields the protein CASSLLYNEQFF.

With regard to this clone: The sample contains more than one DNA sequence encoding this CDR3. The V and J genes are TRBV19 and TRBJ2-3; D not certain. The CDR3 length is 11 residues. Germline loops: CDR1 LNHDA, CDR2 SQIVND (reference sequence). The V end lost 3 bases, the J end lost 6 bases, and 4 bases lay between the germline ends. The CDR3 bases are TGTGCCAGTAGTATTGTGGATACGCAGTATTTT. It is translated as CASSIVDTQYF. The full variable domain, with the rest looked up from reference TRBV19 and TRBJ2-3, is DGGITQSPKYLFRKEGQNVTLSCEQNLNHDAMYWYRQDPGQGLRLIYYSQIVNDFQKGDIAEGYSVSREKKESFPLTVTSAQKNPTAFYLCASSIVDTQYFGPGTRLTVL.

The chain is built from TRBV9 and TRBJ2-5, with TRBD2 matching over 9 bases. The CDR3 has 17 residues. Germline CDR1 reads SGDLS; CDR2 reads YYNGEE. Trimming cost V 0 bases and J 1 base; bases outside gene matches: 7. CDR3 nucleotides: TGTGCCAGCAGCGTAGACGTAGCGGGAGCCCCCCAAGAGACCCAGTACTTC. It translates to CASSVDVAGAPQETQYF.

In the case of this clone: The sample contains more than one DNA sequence encoding this CDR3. V is TRBV27 and J is TRBJ1-6; 7 bases are shared with TRBD1. The CDR3 loop spans 15 amino acids. Germline-derived CDR1 and CDR2 are MNHEY and SMNVEV (reference sequence). Germline trimming cut 2 bases from V and 7 bases from J; bases unmatched to any gene: 5. CDR3 DNA sequence: TGTGCCAGCAGTTTAAGCGGGACAGTCAATTCACCCCTCCACTTT. Translation gives CASSLSGTVNSPLHF.

V usage is TRBV6-1 and J usage is TRBJ2-7, with 11 positions matching TRBD1. The CDR3 is 16 residues long. Germline V gives CDR1 MNHNS, CDR2 SASEGT. V trimming: 3 bases; J trimming: 5 bases; junction bases outside the gene matches: 9. The CDR3 reads CASSDYLRTGGDEQYF. In nucleotides, the CDR3 is TGTGCCAGCAGTGACTACCTCAGGACAGGGGGCGACGAGCAGTACTTC.

This chain connects TRBV19 to TRBJ1-2; D is ambiguous. The germline V gene encodes CDR1 LNHDA and CDR2 SQIVND (reference sequence). The CDR3 is 14 amino acids. The V end was cut by 7 bases, the J end by 3 bases, with 15 bases between. CDR3 loop: CASTRMGFDYGYTF. The CDR3 DNA is TGTGCCAGTACCCGGATGGGTTTTGACTATGGCTACACCTTC.

The rearrangement links TRBV5-1 to TRBJ2-5; weak D call: TRBD1 (5 bases). Germline lookup yields CDR1 SGHRS and CDR2 YFSETQ. V was trimmed by 3 bases and J by 5 bases, leaving 14 bases between them. The CDR3 spans 14 residues. The DNA of the CDR3 is TGCGCCAGCAGCTCCGGTAGGGCAGGGGAGACCCAGTACTTC. As protein: CASSSGRAGETQYF.

This clone occurred once. V usage is TRBV30 and J usage is TRBJ1-2; 7 bases agree with TRBD1. The V gene's germline CDR1 is GTSNPN and CDR2 SVGIG (reference sequence). This CDR3 spans 14 amino acids. Unmatched junction bases numbered 8, after V lost 2 bases and J lost 5 bases. The CDR3 DNA is TGTGCCTGGAGTAGGGGGCTCGGGGCTTATGGCTACACCTTC. Protein: CAWSRGLGAYGYTF.

The V call is TRBV7-6, the J call TRBJ2-3; 8 nucleotides align to TRBD1. In germline, CDR1 is SGHVS, CDR2 FNYEAQ. V trimming: 1 base; J trimming: 4 bases; junction bases outside the gene matches: 7. This CDR3 region has 16 residues. The CDR3 DNA reads TGTGCCAGCAGCTTAGGGTCAGGGGGCATTCCAGATACGCAGTATTTT. It translates to CASSLGSGGIPDTQYF.